The TCR beta chain under discussion was sequenced for a study of blood T cell repertoires in COVID-19. As for the study in general: Collection of acute and convalescent COVID-19 samples took place in the United States, Italy and Spain. T cells, B-cell-depleted T cells, or PBMCs supplied cDNA or gDNA.

Clones were read by immunoSEQ multiplex PCR, and TCRdb kept only the in-frame ones, dropping some. The table has about 160,000 clones, 80% seen once. The age range of participants was about 18 to 100 years, with residence in about two dozen US areas. The study counted Cohort 3 donors as recovered given two negative PCRs, clearance, or symptom resolution. The sequenced material came from PBMCs or T cells enriched from blood (not recorded which). The TCR was taken from a woman in her sixties who had recovered from COVID-19.

CDR3: CASSEAAGGPGELFF. CDR3 DNA: TGTGCCAGCAGTGAAGCAGCGGGGGGGCCCGGGGAGCTGTTTTTT. The chain recombines TRBV6-1 with TRBJ2-2; 10 bases match TRBD2. J gave up 6 bases and V 0 bases, and 1 base lay outside the gene matches. Germline V gene lookup returns CDR1 MNHNS and CDR2 SASEGT. The CDR3 totals 15 residues.